The T cell receptor beta chain under discussion was sequenced for a study of Graves' ophthalmopathy and Graves' hyperthyroidism (dated by TCRdb to the late 2010s). Regarding the complete study: Peripheral blood samples were taken at the time of initial diagnosis, before any treatment was given. In roughly six hyperthyroidism patients, the T-cell repertoires found in thyroid tissue were compared with those found in blood. The independent validation cohort included 18 to 20 hyperthyroidism patients plus 17 patients who later progressed from hyperthyroidism to ophthalmopathy. Following sample collection, hyperthyroidism patients were given methimazole at a starting dose of 30 mg daily, and ophthalmopathy patients were given high-dose intravenous methylprednisolone. To explore V-J signatures that distinguish ophthalmopathy from hyperthyroidism, a discovery set of around 100 patients was enrolled, made up of some 41 with ophthalmopathy and 57 with stable hyperthyroidism. In total, 135 blood samples were TCR-sequenced: 43 ophthalmopathy, some 80 hyperthyroidism and about 17 hyperthyroidism-to-ophthalmopathy patients. The study used TCR beta repertoire signatures to distinguish Graves' ophthalmopathy from Graves' hyperthyroidism and to predict progression to ophthalmopathy. The approximately 100 discovery patients were divided at random into training and test sets in a 7:3 ratio.

CDR1 and CDR2 were assigned from the germline V gene (reference sequence) as LNHNV and YYDKDF. At the junction V is shortened by 6 bases and J by 7 bases; bases outside the gene matches: 12. Its CDR3 holds 15 amino acids, cysteine through phenylalanine. The sequence is cut down to CDR3 DNA, 45 bases in frame from base 1. Ophthalmopathy patients had moderately to severely active disease, Clinical Activity Score of at least 3, NOSPECS grade of at least 4, and disease duration under 3 months. Patients with other autoimmune diseases, uncontrolled infections, pregnancy or lactation were excluded from the study. Diagnosis relied on clinical symptoms, serum thyroxine, TRAb, thyroid ultrasound and orbital computed tomography. PBMCs were isolated from more than 8 ml of fresh peripheral blood by Ficoll-Paque density gradient centrifugation. Total RNA was extracted with Trizol reagent and quality-checked on an Agilent 2100 Bioanalyzer.

General conclusions and limits of the study: Sample size was not statistically predetermined, and group allocation was not concealed from the investigators. Among expanded thyroid clonotypes with frequency above 0.001, most also showed up in blood, which suggests that blood repertoires may reflect the thyroid immune response. In cross-validation, the 13-signature model distinguished ophthalmopathy from stable hyperthyroidism with 85% to 90% sensitivity and about 84% specificity, and in the test set the corresponding values were about 80% and 75%. In validation, the model predicted ophthalmopathy progression with about 71% sensitivity and roughly 72% specificity; some twelve predicted patients were CT-confirmed with GO in a median of approximately 6.5 months.

For repertoire sequencing, TCR beta CDR3 regions were amplified from RNA transcripts. HTBI primers and the Qiagen OneStep RT-PCR kit were used in a first-round RT-PCR, which was followed by a second-round multiplex PCR, size selection and purification. Libraries were sequenced paired-end with 100 bp reads on an Illumina HiSeq2000. In the paper's pipeline: Reads were processed with SOAPnuke, discarding reads with adapters, uncalled bases, mean Phred below 15, or no exact constant-primer or identifier match. High-quality paired reads were merged with COPE v1.2.5. Each unique nucleotide sequence was defined as a clonotype, and clonotypes were aligned to IMGT TRB V, D and J references with MiTCR v1.1. Only V-J combinations with frequency above 0.0001 were analysed, covering about 99% of repertoires. For each V-J combination, a TCR clonal expansion and chaos score was defined as F50 clonal expansion divided by the chaos observed in the TCRdist matrix. Welch's t-statistics and random forest were used to narrow the features down to about twelve V-J combinations, which were then fed into a naive Bayes classifier. The similarity between thyroid and blood repertoires was quantified using the Morisita-Horn index. In-frame beta chains were kept once TCRdb had trimmed the public reads at Q25 with fastp and called clones with MiXCR. Each CDR3 protein gets just one entry, which takes the most common genes and DNA from the rows behind it. The V and J calls were determined by TCRdb, not by the authors. This sample is represented by hundreds of thousands of distinct CDR3 sequences; approximately 15% of them were singletons. The ten top clones hold 9.8% of the sample.

This clonotype was recorded many times. Its specific antigen is unknown. No much larger clone exists at a distance of one base, and base qualities are not known. The chain couples TRBV15 to TRBJ1-5, with TRBD1 matching 7 junction bases. Sequenced material: blood. This TCR was recovered from a woman aged 25 to 39 with Graves' ophthalmopathy. Donor details come from another sample of the same person, matched by shared clones. The CDR3 loop reads CATSLLRQGGQPQHF. The DNA reads TGTGCCACCAGTCTCCTTCGACAGGGTGGACAGCCCCAGCATTTT.